Shown below are 21 T cell receptor beta chains from a single sample sequenced in a study of blood T cells in healthy people across ages (dated by TCRdb to 2015 to 2017). To prepare the library, 5' RACE was applied. Sequencing used an Illumina HiSeq 2500. A second about 7 to 12 cycle PCR used a sample-barcoded 5' primer and a J-beta primer mix. TCRdb reworked the public reads: Q25 trimming with fastp, MiXCR clone assembly, productive beta chains retained. CDR3 protein duplicates are merged, each entry listing the most common genes and DNA. The sample data list 790,000 or so distinct CDR3 sequences, and 46% of these were observed just once. The top ten hold over 15% of the sample. The sample comprised blood. Receptor source: an elderly man in good health.

This clonotype came up a few times. The gene calls are TRBV20-1 and TRBJ2-3; perhaps TRBD2 as D (5 bases). Germline CDR1 DFQATT, CDR2 SNEGSKA (reference sequence). The CDR3 sequence is 13 residues long. V was shortened by 0 bases and J by 3 bases, with 7 bases between the two germline ends. The CDR3 DNA follows: TGCAGTGCTAGAGAACCGGGGACAGATACGCAGTATTTT. Its protein product is CSAREPGTDTQYF.

CDR3 in DNA: TGCAGTGCTAGAGGACTAGCGGGAGAGACCCAGTACTTC. This gives the protein CSARGLAGETQYF. The J gene is TRBJ2-5, the V gene TRBV20-1; 10 bases map to TRBD2. Unmatched junction bases numbered 0, after V lost 1 base and J lost 4 bases. Germline CDR1 and CDR2: DFQATT and SNEGSKA (reference sequence). CDR3 size: 13 residues.

This clonotype has only one observation. This chain links TRBV3-1 with TRBJ2-1; D gene unclear. The J call is in doubt because the DNA end fits TRBJ2-7 better. This CDR3 contains 16 residues. Germline values: CDR1 LGHDT, CDR2 YNNKEL (reference sequence). CDR3 nucleotides: TGTGCCAGCAGCCGTACAGTAGGAAGCTCCTACAATGAGCAGTACTTC. Residues: CASSRTVGSSYNEQYF.

The chain carries TRBV2 and TRBJ2-6; D gene unclear. The CDR3 totals 14 residues. Trimming stripped 3 bases from V and 1 base from J, with 4 bases between. Germline lookup yields CDR1 SNHLY and CDR2 FYNNEI. The CDR3 region is CASSDASGANVLTF. As DNA, the CDR3 is TGTGCCAGCAGTGACGCGTCTGGGGCCAACGTCCTGACTTTC.

This clonotype was seen a few times. The CDR3 loop reads CSATAGTGNQPQHF. Written as DNA, the CDR3 is TGCAGTGCTACAGCCGGGACAGGAAATCAGCCCCAGCATTTT. The V and J genes are TRBV20-1 and TRBJ1-5, with TRBD1 identical over 8 bases. The CDR3 length is 14 residues. The V and J ends lost 4 bases and 4 bases, in that order; junction bases with no gene match: 6. The germline gives CDR1 DFQATT, CDR2 SNEGSKA (reference sequence).

The chain recombines TRBV11-2 with TRBJ2-1; 8 nucleotides line up with TRBD1. V lost 3 bases, J lost 10 bases, and 5 bases stayed unmatched. This CDR3 comprises 13 residues. Germline V gene lookup returns CDR1 SGHAT and CDR2 FQNNGV. CDR3 amino acids: CASSFLRTGEQFF. CDR3 bases: TGTGCCAGCAGCTTCCTTCGGACAGGGGAGCAGTTCTTC. The variable domain in full, with the rest retrieved from reference TRBV11-2 and TRBJ2-1, is EAGVAQSPRYKIIEKRQSVAFWCNPISGHATLYWYQQILGQGPKLLIQFQNNGVVDDSQLPKDRFSAERLKGVDSTLKIQPAKLEDSAVYLCASSFLRTGEQFFGPGTRLTVL.

This clonotype was observed once. This sequence joins TRBV27 and TRBJ1-2, with a weak D call TRBD1 (5 bases). Trimming removed 5 bases from V and 7 bases from J, with 20 bases in between. CDR1 and CDR2 (germline): MNHEY, SMNVEV (reference sequence). The CDR3 contains 15 residues. CDR3 DNA sequence: TGTGCCAGCAGTCCTCGGGACCTCCTCGCCGGTGGCTACACCTTC. Protein: CASSPRDLLAGGYTF.

The chain links TRBV28 to TRBJ2-3; 7 bases are a match to TRBD1. Germline-derived CDR1 and CDR2 are MDHEN and SYDVKM. The length of the CDR3 is 16 residues. J gave up 2 bases and V 5 bases, and 10 bases lay outside the gene matches. The CDR3 sequence is CASSGILGQFTDTQYF. CDR3 bases: TGTGCCAGCAGTGGTATTCTGGGACAGTTCACAGATACGCAGTATTTT.

The gene calls are TRBV7-6 and TRBJ1-4, with D tentatively TRBD1 (6 bases). The CDR3 is made up of 17 amino acids. V gave up 1 base and J gave up 0 bases, with 12 bases separating them. Germline V gives CDR1 SGHVS, CDR2 FNYEAQ. The CDR3 coding sequence is TGTGCCAGCAGCTTAGGCCATTACAGGGCAACTAATGAAAAACTGTTTTTT. It codes for CASSLGHYRATNEKLFF. Full variable domain (missing parts from reference TRBV7-6 and TRBJ1-4): GAGVSQSPRYKVTKRGQDVALRCDPISGHVSLYWYRQALGQGPEFLTYFNYEAQQDKSGLPNDRFSAERPEGSISTLTIQRTEQRDSAMYRCASSLGHYRATNEKLFFGSGTQLSVL.

The rearrangement uses TRBV5-1 and TRBJ2-7; 8 bases fit TRBD2. The CDR3 sequence is 16 residues long. The trim removed 1 base at V and 3 bases at J, leaving 9 bases unmatched. The germline V gene has CDR1 SGHRS and CDR2 YFSETQ. CDR3 protein: CASSLIPGRGNYEQYF. The CDR3 nucleotides read TGCGCCAGCAGCTTGATCCCCGGGAGGGGGAACTACGAGCAGTACTTC.

Only a few counts were recorded for this clonotype. V usage is TRBV4-2 and J usage is TRBJ1-2, with 8 bases identical to TRBD1. V shed 5 bases, J shed 4 bases, and the junction held 3 bases outside the gene matches. This CDR3 has 13 amino acids. Looked up from germline, CDR1 is LGHNA and CDR2 is YNFKEQ. DNA for the CDR3: TGTGCCAGCAGCACGGGACAGGTCTATGGCTACACCTTC. It encodes CASSTGQVYGYTF.

As to this clonotype: At one boundary the junction diverges from the germline segment, which might be a read error. The chain uses TRBV7-8 and TRBJ2-6; TRBD2 matches 8 bases. The CDR3 runs to 21 residues. The germline V gene has CDR1 SGHVS and CDR2 FQNEAQ. This chain's CDR3 is CASSLENPGLVRATGANVPTF. The CDR3 bases are TGTGCCAGCAGCTTAGAAAATCCGGGACTAGTGAGAGCCACTGGGGCCAACGTCCCGACTTTC.

This clonotype was seen repeatedly, ten times or more. The genes are TRBV28 and TRBJ2-1; TRBD1 matches at 7 bases. J was trimmed by 5 bases and V by 5 bases; bases with no gene match: 6. The CDR3 has 14 amino acids. Germline V gene sequence: CDR1 MDHEN, CDR2 SYDVKM. The DNA of the CDR3 is TGTGCCAGCAGTCTGTGGACAGGTAACAATGAGCAGTTCTTC. It translates to CASSLWTGNNEQFF.

This clonotype was seen a few times. The chain uses TRBV29-1 and TRBJ2-2, with TRBD1 as a possible D gene (6 bases). The CDR3 length is 13 residues. The V gene's germline CDR1 is SQVTM and CDR2 ANQGSEA. V was pared by 2 bases and J by 5 bases, with 9 bases between. The CDR3: CSVEKQGTGELFF. The CDR3 DNA reads TGCAGCGTTGAAAAACAGGGAACCGGGGAGCTGTTTTTT.

This clonotype came up many times. The rearrangement links TRBV29-1 to TRBJ2-7, with 9 bases aligning to TRBD1. Looked up from germline, CDR1 is SQVTM and CDR2 is ANQGSEA. V dropped 6 bases and J dropped 1; count of bases not matched to a gene: 7. CDR3 size: 14 residues. Here the CDR3 reads CSVESGQGSYEQYF. The CDR3 coding sequence is TGCAGCGTAGAGTCGGGACAGGGTTCCTACGAGCAGTACTTC.

This clonotype was recorded many times. V gene TRBV4-2 combines with J gene TRBJ2-4, with D perhaps matching TRBD1 or TRBD2 (5 bases each). CDR3 length: 16 residues. Germline CDR1 and CDR2: LGHNA and YNFKEQ. Trimming pared 1 base from V and 0 bases from J, leaving 10 bases between. As DNA, the CDR3 is TGTGCCAGCAGCCAAGTAGGAGGACAAGCCAAAAACATTCAGTACTTC. This translates into CASSQVGGQAKNIQYF.

This clonotype was seen a handful of times. This rearrangement joins TRBV12-3 or TRBV12-4 to TRBJ1-5; tentatively, D is TRBD1 (6 bases). This CDR3 is built from 14 residues. Between the trimmed V and J ends, which lost 7 bases and 9 bases, there was a span of 19 bases. CDR3 sequence (DNA): TGTGCCAGCACCCTTGCCCCCAGGGGAATGCCCCAGCATTTT. Its translation: CASTLAPRGMPQHF.

This clonotype was seen more than once but under ten times. The chain is built from TRBV18 and TRBJ1-1; weak D call: TRBD1 (6 bases). V lost 3 bases, J lost 8 bases, and 16 bases lay in between. The CDR3 consists of 14 residues. Germline V gene lookup returns CDR1 KGHSH and CDR2 LQKENI. As DNA, the CDR3 is TGTGCCAGCTCACCTATAACAGGGACATCGGAAGCTTTCTTT. Translating gives CASSPITGTSEAFF.

This clonotype has at least ten counts. The gene calls are TRBV5-1 and TRBJ2-5, with 9 bases aligning to TRBD1. The J segment lost 4 bases and the V segment lost 4 bases, leaving 11 bases of the junction unmatched. The CDR3 extends over 16 amino acids. In germline, CDR1 is SGHRS, CDR2 YFSETQ. The CDR3 region is CASSASGTGSRETQYF. CDR3 bases: TGCGCCAGCAGCGCTTCCGGGACAGGGTCTCGAGAGACCCAGTACTTC.

This clonotype was detected only a few times. This chain uses TRBV6-5 with TRBJ1-1; maybe TRBD1 (5 bases). Germline CDR1 and CDR2: MNHEY and SVGAGI. The CDR3 covers 14 residues. The V end lost 7 bases, the J end lost 1 base, and 13 bases lay between the germline ends. The CDR3 spells CASKGRFGNTEAFF. DNA of the CDR3: TGTGCCAGCAAGGGACGATTTGGGAACACTGAAGCTTTCTTT.

This clonotype was counted between two and nine times. Germline is not matched at one junction end, which may reflect a read error. The chain recombines TRBV7-3 with TRBJ2-7; TRBD2 matches 7 bases. Germline V gene sequence: CDR1 SGHTA, CDR2 FQGTGA. The CDR3 totals 15 residues. CDR3 in amino acids: CASGLSGRNSYEQYF. The CDR3 bases are TGTGCCAGCGGCTTATCCGGGAGGAACTCCTACGAGCAGTACTTC.